The 22 T cell receptor beta chains presented below share a single source sample, sequenced in a study of lymphopenia after photon versus proton radiotherapy. Only in-frame clones appear in the TCRdb table, and some are missing; sequencing was by immunoSEQ multiplex PCR. The sample comprises 150,000 to 200,000 clones, roughly nine tenths of which are singletons, and approximately 4.6% rests with the top ten. Sequencing was performed on peripheral blood, taken from a patient treated with photon-based radiotherapy. Receptor source: a middle-aged man with gastric cancer.

The chain carries TRBV25-1 and TRBJ1-1; maybe TRBD1 (6 bases). This CDR3 spans 13 amino acids. Germline assignment: CDR1 MGHDK and CDR2 SYGVNS. V gave up 6 bases and J gave up 0 bases, with 8 bases separating them. CDR3 loop: CASRTGLNTEAFF. DNA for the CDR3: TGTGCCAGCAGAACAGGGTTGAACACTGAAGCTTTCTTT.

This clone was picked up a small number of times. The chain carries TRBV16 and TRBJ1-4; maybe TRBD1 (5 bases). The CDR3 is 19 residues long. Trimming took off 0 bases at V and 0 bases at J, with 17 bases between the two ends. Germline values: CDR1 KGHSY, CDR2 FQNENV. This CDR3 is CASSQSSGRLLSTNEKLFF. In DNA form, the CDR3 reads TGTGCCAGCAGCCAATCCTCGGGGCGACTGCTTTCAACTAATGAAAAACTGTTTTTT.

V is TRBV19 and J is TRBJ1-1, with a possible D match to TRBD1 (5 bases). CDR3 length equals 15 residues. CDR1 is LNHDA and CDR2 is SQIVND in the germline V gene (reference sequence). V lost 1 base to trimming and J lost 0 bases, with 9 bases between them. CDR3 loop: CASSIGAGLNTEAFF. The DNA for the CDR3 is TGTGCCAGTAGTATAGGCGCAGGGTTGAACACTGAAGCTTTCTTT.

The chain employs TRBV5-1 and TRBJ2-7, with D possibly matching TRBD1 (5 bases). The V gene lost 3 bases and the J gene lost 2 bases, with 12 bases spanning the gap. The CDR3 runs to 14 residues. Germline V lookup: CDR1 SGHRS, CDR2 YFSETQ. CDR3: CASSSEAGPYEQYF. The CDR3 bases are TGCGCCAGCAGCTCTGAGGCAGGGCCCTACGAGCAGTACTTC.

The J gene is TRBJ1-1, the V gene TRBV9; the D is unclear. The length of the CDR3 is 13 residues. Germline loops: CDR1 SGDLS, CDR2 YYNGEE. Between the trimmed V and J ends, which lost 0 bases and 6 bases, there was a span of 9 bases. The CDR3 loop reads CASSVVIGSEAFF. DNA of the CDR3: TGTGCCAGCAGCGTAGTAATTGGTTCTGAAGCTTTCTTT.

The chain uses TRBV7-2 and TRBJ2-1; 13 nucleotides align to TRBD2. CDR3 size: 17 residues. Germline assignment: CDR1 SGHTA and CDR2 FQGNSA. V was pared by 4 bases and J by 4 bases, with 7 bases of the junction left unmatched. CDR3 in amino acids: CASSSLGTSGVYNEQFF. CDR3 nucleotides: TGTGCCAGCAGCTCACTCGGGACTAGCGGGGTGTACAATGAGCAGTTCTTC.

On this clone itself: At one end, the junction sequence differs from germline, possibly due to a read error. The V gene is TRBV20-1, the J gene TRBJ2-4, with D hard to call. The CDR3 length is 10 residues. In germline, CDR1 is DFQATT, CDR2 SNEGSKA (reference sequence). The CDR3 loop is CGAGPNIQYF. The CDR3 DNA follows: TGCGGTGCTGGACCTAACATTCAGTACTTC.

This chain connects TRBV7-2 to TRBJ2-7; D may be TRBD2 (5 bases). CDR1 and CDR2 from the germline V gene are SGHTA and FQGNSA. V lost 0 bases and J lost 3, with 15 bases in between. CDR3 size: 16 residues. The CDR3 nucleotides read TGTGCCAGCAGCTTAGCAAAACTAGGACGGGGCTACGAGCAGTACTTC. As protein: CASSLAKLGRGYEQYF.

The count of this clone is one. This chain connects TRBV19 to TRBJ1-5; no clear D. CDR1 is LNHDA, CDR2 SQIVND, per germline (reference sequence). Trimming took off 7 bases at V and 6 bases at J, with 13 bases between the two ends. The CDR3 sequence is 13 residues long. The CDR3 sequence: CASIPGGGQPQHF. Written as DNA, the CDR3 is TGTGCCAGTATCCCAGGCGGAGGTCAGCCCCAGCATTTT.

The chain joins TRBV28 to TRBJ2-3; D possibly corresponds to TRBD2 (5 bases). The ends were cut back, 3 bases at V and 0 bases at J, with 7 bases in the middle. Germline V gene data show CDR1 as MDHEN and CDR2 as SYDVKM. This CDR3 contains 14 residues. CDR3 loop: CASSLERSTDTQYF. For the CDR3, the DNA is TGTGCCAGCAGTTTGGAGCGGAGCACAGATACGCAGTATTTT. The variable domain in full, completed from reference TRBV28 and TRBJ2-3, reads DVKVTQSSRYLVKRTGEKVFLECVQDMDHENMFWYRQDPGLGLRLIYFSYDVKMKEKGDIPEGYSVSREKKERFSLILESASTNQTSMYLCASSLERSTDTQYFGPGTRLTVL.

This sequence joins TRBV10-1 and TRBJ2-2; D is perhaps TRBD1 or TRBD2 (6 bases each). Germline CDR1 and CDR2: WNHNN and SYGVQD (reference sequence). V lost 2 bases and J lost 3, with 10 bases in between. The CDR3 spans 15 residues. The CDR3, as DNA: TGCGCCAGCAGTGAGGCAAGGGGGGACACCGGGGAGCTGTTTTTT. Translated, it gives CASSEARGDTGELFF.

The rearrangement links TRBV5-6 to TRBJ2-2; D remains ambiguous. There are 16 residues in the CDR3. CDR1 and CDR2 from the germline V gene are SGHDT and YYEEEE. V dropped 1 base and J dropped 4 bases, with 14 bases sitting between them. The CDR3 DNA follows: TGTGCCAGCAGCTTGAGTCCAGGACCCCTCACCGGGGAGCTGTTTTTT. Translating gives CASSLSPGPLTGELFF.

This clone was observed a few times. The chain couples TRBV20-1 to TRBJ1-2; no clear D. Germline V lookup: CDR1 DFQATT, CDR2 SNEGSKA (reference sequence). The CDR3 totals 9 residues. V was pared by 2 bases and J by 8 bases, with 3 bases between. The CDR3 bases are TGCAGTGCTAGATACGGCTACACCTTC. Translated: CSARYGYTF.

A single count supports this clone. The V call is TRBV7-6, the J call TRBJ2-3; D may match TRBD1 or TRBD2 (5 bases each). The CDR3 totals 14 residues. Trimming shortened V by 8 bases and J by 6 bases, and 18 bases separated the two germline ends. Per the germline V gene, CDR1 is SGHVS and CDR2 is FNYEAQ. In nucleotides, the CDR3 is TGTGCCAGCCAGGAGAGACCCGAGGGGGATACGCAGTATTTT. This codes for CASQERPEGDTQYF.

A note on this clone: The identical CDR3 is also encoded by other nucleotide sequences in the sample. The V gene is TRBV9, the J gene TRBJ2-5; 10 nucleotides line up with TRBD2. The CDR3 covers 16 residues. Per germline, CDR1 SGDLS and CDR2 YYNGEE. With V trimmed by 0 bases and J by 5 bases, 7 bases remained unmatched. CDR3 loop: CASSVGLAGEGETQYF. CDR3 coding DNA: TGTGCCAGCAGCGTAGGGCTAGCGGGAGAGGGGGAGACCCAGTACTTC.

This sequence joins TRBV19 and TRBJ2-1, with 14 bases identical to TRBD2. The CDR3 length is 14 residues. Per germline, CDR1 LNHDA and CDR2 SQIVND (reference sequence). The J segment lost 7 bases and the V segment lost 5 bases, leaving 1 base of the junction unmatched. CDR3 sequence (DNA): TGTGCCAGTAGTGGGACTAGCGGGAGAAATGAGCAGTTCTTC. As protein: CASSGTSGRNEQFF.

The chain is built from TRBV6-6 and TRBJ2-2; 7 bases align to TRBD2. V shed 8 bases and J 0 bases; nucleotides not matched to a gene: 3. Per the germline V gene, CDR1 is MNHNY and CDR2 is SVGAGI (reference sequence). The CDR3 extends over 14 amino acids. The CDR3 sequence: CASRAGTNTGELFF. The CDR3, as DNA: TGTGCCAGCCGAGCGGGAACGAACACCGGGGAGCTGTTTTTT.

The chain links TRBV6-1 to TRBJ1-2; D may be TRBD1 (5 bases). The ends were cut back, 6 bases at V and 5 bases at J, with 10 bases in the middle. There are 12 residues in the CDR3. Germline values: CDR1 MNHNS, CDR2 SASEGT. The CDR3 loop is CASRAGMYGYTF. The CDR3 DNA reads as TGTGCCAGCAGGGCAGGGATGTATGGCTACACCTTC.

V and J are TRBV18 and TRBJ2-7; 10 bases are shared with TRBD1. CDR3 length: 15 amino acids. V dropped 3 bases and J dropped 5; count of bases not matched to a gene: 7. Germline V gives CDR1 KGHSH, CDR2 LQKENI. DNA of the CDR3: TGTGCCAGCTCACCTCTCGGACAGGGGGGGCACGAGCAGTACTTC. This translates into CASSPLGQGGHEQYF.

The chain uses TRBV19 and TRBJ2-1; TRBD2 agrees at 7 bases. The CDR3 loop spans 13 amino acids. The germline gives CDR1 LNHDA, CDR2 SQIVND (reference sequence). Unmatched junction bases numbered 8, after V lost 8 bases and J lost 7 bases. The CDR3 loop reads CASRRTSLNEQFF. CDR3 sequence (DNA): TGTGCCAGTCGGCGGACTAGTCTAAATGAGCAGTTCTTC.

This chain uses TRBV29-1 with TRBJ2-2, with 7 nucleotides matching TRBD1. The CDR3 sequence is 14 residues long. V was pared by 2 bases and J by 2 bases, with 2 bases of the junction left unmatched. CDR1 is SQVTM, CDR2 ANQGSEA, per germline. The CDR3 region has the DNA TGCAGCGTTGAACAGGGGGAAAACACCGGGGAGCTGTTTTTT. Translated, it gives CSVEQGENTGELFF.

The gene calls are TRBV29-1 and TRBJ2-5; 12 bases align to TRBD2. Germline V CDR1 and CDR2: SQVTM, ANQGSEA. The CDR3 covers 14 residues. V gave up 7 bases and J gave up 5 bases; unmatched junction bases: 8. CDR3 protein: CSADWTSGIETQYF. The CDR3 nucleotides are TGCAGCGCCGATTGGACTAGCGGGATCGAGACCCAGTACTTC.